Included here is one TCR beta chain sequence, with context. The protocol was immunoSEQ multiplex PCR, while the TCRdb copy is restricted to in-frame clones and leaves out a portion. In the table there are 150,000 to 160,000 clones, around nine tenths of which are singletons. This sample is drawn from a study of T cell responses to AZD1222 COVID-19 vaccine. The sample consisted of peripheral blood, taken on day 0 of AZD1222 vaccination. This TCR derives from an adult in good health.

For the CDR3, the DNA is TGTGCCAGCTCACCCAGCCCCGGGACAGGGGACCCCTACGAGCAGTACTTC. Its protein product is CASSPSPGTGDPYEQYF. The chain links TRBV18 to TRBJ2-7; 10 bases align to TRBD1. The germline gives CDR1 KGHSH, CDR2 LQKENI. V lost 3 bases and J lost 2; bases outside the gene matches: 10. The CDR3 runs 17 residues.